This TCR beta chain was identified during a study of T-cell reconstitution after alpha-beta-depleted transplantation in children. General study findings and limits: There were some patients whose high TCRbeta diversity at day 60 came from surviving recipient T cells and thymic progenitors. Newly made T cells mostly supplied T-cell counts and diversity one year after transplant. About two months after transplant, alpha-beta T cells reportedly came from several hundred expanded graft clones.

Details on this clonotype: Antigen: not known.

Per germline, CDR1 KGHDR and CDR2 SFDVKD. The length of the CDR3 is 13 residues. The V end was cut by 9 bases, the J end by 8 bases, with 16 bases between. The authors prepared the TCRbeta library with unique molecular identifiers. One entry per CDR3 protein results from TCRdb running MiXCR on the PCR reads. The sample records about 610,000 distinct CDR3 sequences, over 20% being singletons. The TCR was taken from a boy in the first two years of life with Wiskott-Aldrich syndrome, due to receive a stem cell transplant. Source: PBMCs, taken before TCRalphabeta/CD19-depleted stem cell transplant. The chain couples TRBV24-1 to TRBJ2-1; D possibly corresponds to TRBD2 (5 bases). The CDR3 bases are TGTGCCACCTCAGATGGGGTTAGCGATGAGCAGTTCTTC. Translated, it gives CATSDGVSDEQFF.